This TCR beta chain was recorded in a study of PD-1 blockade in mismatch repair-deficient tumors. Germline V gene sequence: CDR1 KGHSY, CDR2 FQNENV. The ends lost 7 bases at V and 6 bases at J; junction bases unmatched: 5. The CDR3 runs to 14 residues. As regards this clone: Its antigen is unknown.

Profiling relied on immunoSEQ multiplex PCR, and the TCRdb table lists in-frame clones only, not all of them. Of over 100,000 clones in the sample, more than 60% are singletons; the top ten hold roughly 4.8%. Study findings and constraints: Rapid post-treatment expansion, then contraction, generally preceding radiologic response, marked tumor-resident clones.

The receptor's source is an adult with mismatch repair-deficient cancer. The sequences come from peripheral blood, collected approximately 60 weeks after starting pembrolizumab. The chain recombines TRBV16 with TRBJ2-4; 11 bases map to TRBD1. In DNA form, the CDR3 reads TGTGCCAGCACGCCGGGACAGGGGGGAAACATTCAGTACTTC. It translates to CASTPGQGGNIQYF.